This TCR beta chain stems from a study of blood T cells in healthy people across ages. Notes on the study in general: It was not known whether donors were CMV positive (a possible confounder of expanded clonotype changes).

Of note for this clonotype: Its antigen remains unidentified.

This CDR3 contains 15 residues. Germline CDR1 and CDR2: DFQATT and SNEGSKA (reference sequence). PCR was performed a second time for 7 to 11 cycles using a sample-barcoded 5' primer and a J-beta primer mix. The template-switch adaptor was a 5' adaptor with 12 random nucleotides. It tagged each cDNA molecule. MiXCR, run by TCRdb on the 5' RACE reads, gives a single entry per CDR3 protein. Here the sample spans roughly 680,000 distinct CDR3 sequences, 40% to 65% being singletons. Sequences were obtained from blood. This receptor was identified in a woman aged 80 or over in good health. The chain is built from TRBV20-1 and TRBJ2-5, with D unclear. The J call is in doubt because the DNA end fits TRBJ2-7 better. The DNA of the CDR3 is TGCAGTGCTAGAGATGCGGCGGCAAGTAACTACGAGCAGTACTTC. Protein product: CSARDAAASNYEQYF.